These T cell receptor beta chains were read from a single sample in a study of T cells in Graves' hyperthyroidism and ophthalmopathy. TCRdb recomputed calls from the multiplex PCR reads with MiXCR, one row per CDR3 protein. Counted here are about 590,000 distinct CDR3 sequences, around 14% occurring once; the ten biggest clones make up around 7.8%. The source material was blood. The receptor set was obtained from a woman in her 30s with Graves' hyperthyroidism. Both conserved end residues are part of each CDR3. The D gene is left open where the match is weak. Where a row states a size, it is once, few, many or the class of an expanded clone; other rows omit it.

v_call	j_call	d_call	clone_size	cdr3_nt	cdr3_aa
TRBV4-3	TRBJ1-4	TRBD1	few	TGCGCCAGCAGCCAAGAAGGACAGGCTAGGGAAAAACTGTTTTTT	CASSQEGQAREKLFF
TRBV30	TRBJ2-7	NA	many	TGTGCCTGGAGTAAATGGGCGGGAAGGAACGAGCAGTACTTC	CAWSKWAGRNEQYF
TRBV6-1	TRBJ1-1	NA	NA	TGTGCCACCGAGAGGGGGGGGATGAACACTGAAGCTTTCTTT	CATERGGMNTEAFF
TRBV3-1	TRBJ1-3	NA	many	TGTGCCAGCAGCCTCCGGAGGGGCCCCAGGAGCTCTGGAAACACCATATATTTT	CASSLRRGPRSSGNTIYF
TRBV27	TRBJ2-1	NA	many	TGTGCCAGCAGTGAAGGGAGCTCCTACAATGAGCAGTTCTTC	CASSEGSSYNEQFF
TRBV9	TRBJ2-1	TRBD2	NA	TGTGCCAGCAGCGCCGGCCCCAAGGCGACTAGCGGGAGTTTCTCCTACAATGAGCAGTTCTTC	CASSAGPKATSGSFSYNEQFF
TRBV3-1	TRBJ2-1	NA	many	TGTGCCAGCAGCCAAGCGTCCGGGGGCGACTACAATGAGCAGTTCTTC	CASSQASGGDYNEQFF
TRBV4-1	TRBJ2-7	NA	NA	TGCGCCAGCAGCTTTCGGGACGGTTCCTACGAGCAGTACTTC	CASSFRDGSYEQYF
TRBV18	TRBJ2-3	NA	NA	TGTGCCAGCTCACCACCGCGGCTAACAGATACGCAGTATTTT	CASSPPRLTDTQYF
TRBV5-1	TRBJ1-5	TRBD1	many	TGCGCCAGCAGCTTGGAGGGGGCTAGCAATCAGCCCCAGCATTTT	CASSLEGASNQPQHF
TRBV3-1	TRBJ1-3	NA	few	TGTGCCAGCAGCCAAGGGACATATAGCACCATATATTTT	CASSQGTYSTIYF
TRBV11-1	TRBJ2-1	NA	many	TGTGCCAGCAGCTCCTCCGAGTCTTACAATGAGCAGTTCTTC	CASSSSESYNEQFF
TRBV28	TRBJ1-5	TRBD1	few	TGTGCCAGCAGTTTAGGGACAGGGTATAGCAATCAGCCCCAGCATTTT	CASSLGTGYSNQPQHF
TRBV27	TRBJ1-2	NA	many	TGTGCCAGCAGTTTATTGGGATTCTATGGCTACACCTTC	CASSLLGFYGYTF
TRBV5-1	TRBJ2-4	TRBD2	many	TGCGCCAGCAGCCCAGGGACTAGCGGATTAGGAGACATTCAGTACTTC	CASSPGTSGLGDIQYF
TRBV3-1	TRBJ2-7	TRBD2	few	TGTGCCAGCAGCCAAGATAGAGCTAGCGGGAGTAAATACGAGCAGTACTTC	CASSQDRASGSKYEQYF
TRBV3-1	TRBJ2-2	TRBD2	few	TGTGCCAGCAAAGAGGGACTAGCGGGAGGGAATACCGGGGAGCTGTTTTTT	CASKEGLAGGNTGELFF
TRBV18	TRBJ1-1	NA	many	TGTGCCAGCTCACCAAACAACCAGAACACTGAAGCTTTCTTT	CASSPNNQNTEAFF
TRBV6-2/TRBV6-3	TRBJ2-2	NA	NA	TGTGCCAGCAGTTACTCCGGCAGTAGGAACACCGGGGAGCTGTTTTTT	CASSYSGSRNTGELFF
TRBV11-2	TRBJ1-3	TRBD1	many	TGTGCCAGCAGCTTACTGCGGGAGGACAGGGCGACTGGAAACACCATATATTTT	CASSLLREDRATGNTIYF
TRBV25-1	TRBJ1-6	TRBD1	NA	TGTGCCAGCAGTGAACAGGGGGCATATCATTCACCCCTCCACTTT	CASSEQGAYHSPLHF
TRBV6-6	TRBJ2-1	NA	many	TGTGCCAGCAGTTACGGGGCTGGATCCTACAATGAGCAGTTCTTC	CASSYGAGSYNEQFF
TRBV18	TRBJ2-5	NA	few	TGTGCCAGCTCACGCGCGTCGGGGGAAGAGACCCAGTACTTC	CASSRASGEETQYF
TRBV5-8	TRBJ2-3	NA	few	TGTGCCAGCAGCCGTTTACAGGGGGGGCGCACAGATACGCAGTATTTT	CASSRLQGGRTDTQYF
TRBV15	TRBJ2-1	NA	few	TGTGCCACCTCAACCGGGATTAACTTGGACAATGAGCAGTTCTTC	CATSTGINLDNEQFF
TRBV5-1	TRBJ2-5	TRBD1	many	TGCGCCAGCAGCTTACAGGGGGAAGAGACCCAGTACTTC	CASSLQGEETQYF
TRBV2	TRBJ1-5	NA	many	TGTGCCAGCAGAGGGCTTCTGCAGTACAGCAATCAGCCCCAGCATTTT	CASRGLLQYSNQPQHF
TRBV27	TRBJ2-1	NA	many	TGTGCTATCGGCGGGAACTCCTACAATGAGCAGTTCTTC	CAIGGNSYNEQFF
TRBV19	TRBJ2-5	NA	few	TGTGCCAGTAGTATAGGATTGGCAGCGAGAGAGACCCAGTACTTC	CASSIGLAARETQYF
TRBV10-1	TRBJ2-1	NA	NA	TGCGCCAGCAGCGGCGGGGTTGTGAGAGACCCGCTCCACAATGAGCAGTTCTTC	CASSGGVVRDPLHNEQFF
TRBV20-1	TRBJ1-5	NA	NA	TGCAGTGCTAGGTCGGGTTTGGAACAGCCCCAGCATTTT	CSARSGLEQPQHF
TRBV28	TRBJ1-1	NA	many	TGTGCCGTATGGGGACTGCGCATACCCATGAACACTGAAGCTTTCTTT	CAVWGLRIPMNTEAFF
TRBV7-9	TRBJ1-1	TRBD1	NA	TGTGCCAGCAGCCGGGGACAGGGGGGGAAGAGAACTGAAGCTTTCTTT	CASSRGQGGKRTEAFF
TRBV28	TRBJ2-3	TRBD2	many	TGTGCCAGCAGCCCGGGACTAGCGGGGAGAGGGGTGTCGACAGATACGCAGTATTTT	CASSPGLAGRGVSTDTQYF
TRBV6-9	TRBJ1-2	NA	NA	TGTGCCAGCAGTTACACGCCACAGAACACGTATGGCTACACCTTC	CASSYTPQNTYGYTF
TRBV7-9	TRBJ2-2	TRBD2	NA	TGTGCCAGCAGTTCCTGGGGGGAGAATAGCGGGAGCCCGAACACCGGGGAGCTGTTTTTT	CASSSWGENSGSPNTGELFF
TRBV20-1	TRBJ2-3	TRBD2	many	TGCAGTGCTAGAGGGTATGGCGGGAGTAGCGCAGATACGCAGTATTTT	CSARGYGGSSADTQYF
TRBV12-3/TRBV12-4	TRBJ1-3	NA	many	TGTGCCAGCAGTTTAGATAGGTGGGCCACCTCTGGAAACACCATATATTTT	CASSLDRWATSGNTIYF
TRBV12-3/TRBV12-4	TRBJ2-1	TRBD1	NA	TGTGCCAGCAGTTTAAGGACAGGGATCTACAATGAGCAGTTCTTC	CASSLRTGIYNEQFF
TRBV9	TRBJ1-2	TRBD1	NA	TGTGCCAGCAGCGTAAGGACAGGGGGCCTTCCCTATGGCTACACCTTC	CASSVRTGGLPYGYTF
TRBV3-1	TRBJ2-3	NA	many	TGTGCCAGCAGCTCTCTAGCAATAACGCCAGATACGCAGTATTTT	CASSSLAITPDTQYF
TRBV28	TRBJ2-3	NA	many	TGTGCCAGCAGCCCCCGGCAGGGACGGGTACTCGCAGATACGCAGTATTTT	CASSPRQGRVLADTQYF
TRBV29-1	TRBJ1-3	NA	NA	TGCAGCGTTAAAGATCCGCTTGGGGGAAACACCATATATTTT	CSVKDPLGGNTIYF
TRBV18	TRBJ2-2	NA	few	TGTGCCAGCTCACCACTTAGTCTTTCCAACACCGGGGAGCTGTTTTTT	CASSPLSLSNTGELFF
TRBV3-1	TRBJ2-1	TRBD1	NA	TGTGCCAGCGGACTACAGGGGGCGCTCTACAATGAGCAGTTCTTC	CASGLQGALYNEQFF
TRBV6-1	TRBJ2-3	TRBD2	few	TGTGCCAGCAGGGGTAGCGGGACAGATACGCAGTATTTT	CASRGSGTDTQYF
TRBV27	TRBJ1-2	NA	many	TGTGCCAGCGCTAGGTTCTGGGGGGTCCAGCGCAACTATGGCTACACCTTC	CASARFWGVQRNYGYTF
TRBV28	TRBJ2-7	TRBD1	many	TGTGCCAGCAGTGCCTCCGGGACAGGGAACAACGAGCAGTACTTC	CASSASGTGNNEQYF
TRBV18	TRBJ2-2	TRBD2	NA	TGTGCCAGCTCTCAAAAATACGGGAGGCATGGTGGCACCGGGGAGCTGTTTTTT	CASSQKYGRHGGTGELFF
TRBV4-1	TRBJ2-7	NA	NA	TGCGCCAGCAGCCAAGATCGGAGTACCGAGCAGTACTTC	CASSQDRSTEQYF
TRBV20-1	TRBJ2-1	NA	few	TGCAGTGCGCGGGACTTTATCTCGGGGGAGTTCTTC	CSARDFISGEFF
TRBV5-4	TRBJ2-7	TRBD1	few	TGTGCCAGCAGCCCAGGGACAGAGGCCCTACTCGACTCCTACGAGCAGTACTTC	CASSPGTEALLDSYEQYF
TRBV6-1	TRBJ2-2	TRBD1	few	TGTGCCAGCATCCTGACAGGGGGAAGCGGCGGGGAGCTGTTTTTT	CASILTGGSGGELFF
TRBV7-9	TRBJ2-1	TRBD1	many	TGTGCCAGCAGCTTAGTGGGACAGGGGAGCAATGAGCAGTTCTTC	CASSLVGQGSNEQFF
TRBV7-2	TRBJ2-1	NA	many	TGTGCCAGCAGCTTACGGGGTACAGGGCCACCGCCGGGTGAGCAGTTCTTC	CASSLRGTGPPPGEQFF
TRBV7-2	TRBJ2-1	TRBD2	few	TGTGCCAGCAGCTTAGCACTAGCGTCCTACAATGAGCAGTTCTTC	CASSLALASYNEQFF
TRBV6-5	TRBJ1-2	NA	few	TGTGCCAGCAGTTCACTGGGGGTTGGCTATGGCTACGCCTTC	CASSSLGVGYGYAF
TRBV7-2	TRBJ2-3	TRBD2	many	TGTGCCAGCCACCCGGGACTAGCGGGAGAGGAAGATACGCAGTATTTT	CASHPGLAGEEDTQYF
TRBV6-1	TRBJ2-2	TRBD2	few	TGTGCCAGCAGTGAACTAGGCGGGAGGGCAGACACCGGGGAGCTGTTTTTT	CASSELGGRADTGELFF
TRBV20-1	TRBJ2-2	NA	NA	TGCAGTGCTAGAGATGGTTTGCCTGGGGCCGGGGAGCTGTTTTTT	CSARDGLPGAGELFF